The present T cell receptor beta chain was sequenced within a study of response to subunit inactivated influenza vaccine. Study results and caveats: The authors put forward the suggestion that each seasonal influenza vaccination may bring in only a limited number of new T cells.

Each CDR3 protein is one row after TCRdb ran MiXCR on the RT-PCR reads. The data show about 170,000 distinct CDR3 sequences, about an eighth seen once. The CDR3 is 17 residues long. Germline assignment: CDR1 SGDLS and CDR2 YYNGEE. V lost 3 bases to trimming and J lost 3 bases; unmatched junction nucleotides: 9. About this clonotype: Its antigen is unidentified.

These data also featured in a second study, about T cells expressing NK-cell markers. That paper states: The authors made TCR beta cDNA libraries by 5'RACE template switching. This switching added a universal primer site and UMIs. The TCR beta repertoires were obtained from sorted CD3+CD56+NKG2C+, CD3+CD56+NKG2C- and CD3+CD56-NKG2C+ T cells. Restricting sorting to alpha-beta TCR T cells was achieved in several experiments by an anti-gamma-delta TCR antibody. Over 5 donors had dominant NKG2C+ clonotypes that comprised roughly 1.0-8% of their CD8+ T cells.

Here the sequenced sample was CD8+ T cells sorted from PBMCs, taken roughly 13 days after vaccination. The J gene is TRBJ2-7, the V gene TRBV9; 13 bases align to TRBD2. The TCR was taken from a man aged 45-65 years who received an inactivated influenza vaccine. The CDR3: CASSAGGLAGEGYEQYF. The CDR3 DNA is TGTGCCAGCAGCGCAGGAGGACTAGCGGGAGAAGGCTACGAGCAGTACTTC.